The sequence of this T cell receptor (beta chain) was determined in a study of CD8+ T cells in alopecia areata. Whole-study context: Those treated were given oral tofacitinib at 5 to 10 mg twice daily.

Sequencing used cDNA as its template, made by extracting RNA and reverse transcribing it. Clones were read by immunoSEQ multiplex PCR, and TCRdb kept only the in-frame ones, dropping some. The sample shows 200,000 to 250,000 clones, approximately 40% of them seen only once. This CDR3 spans 13 amino acids. With 0 bases removed from V and 3 bases from J, the gap between germline ends came to 6 bases. Germline V gene lookup returns CDR1 LGHNA and CDR2 YSLEER. The treatment: oral pan-JAK inhibitor, 5-10 mg twice daily. This sequence joins TRBV4-3 and TRBJ2-7; D uncertain. This TCR was sampled from a human donor with alopecia areata. Sequences were derived from CD4+ T cells sorted from blood, sampled around week 36, from a patient treated with tofacitinib. Here the CDR3 reads CASSQEGRYEQYF. The DNA for the CDR3 is TGCGCCAGCAGCCAAGAAGGGCGCTACGAGCAGTACTTC.